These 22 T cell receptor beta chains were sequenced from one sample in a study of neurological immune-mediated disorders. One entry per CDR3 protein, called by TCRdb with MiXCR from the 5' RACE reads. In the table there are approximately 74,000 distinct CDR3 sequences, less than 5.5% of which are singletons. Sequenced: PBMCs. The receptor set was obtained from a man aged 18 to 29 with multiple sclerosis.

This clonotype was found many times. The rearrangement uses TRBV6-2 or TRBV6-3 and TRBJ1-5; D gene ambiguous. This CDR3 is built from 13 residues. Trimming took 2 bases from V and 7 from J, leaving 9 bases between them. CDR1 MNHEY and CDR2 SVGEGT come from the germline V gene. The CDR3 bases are TGTGCCAGCAGTTACGGGCCACGACAGCCCCAGCATTTT. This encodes CASSYGPRQPQHF.

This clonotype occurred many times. This CDR3 reads CASSLAGGGSYNEQFF. DNA of the CDR3: TGCGCCAGCAGCTTGGCGGGCGGGGGCTCGTACAATGAGCAGTTCTTC. The chain couples TRBV5-1 to TRBJ2-1; TRBD2 might be the D (7 bases). This CDR3 is 16 amino acids long. The V and J ends lost 0 bases and 4 bases respectively, with 14 bases between them. Germline CDR1 SGHRS, CDR2 YFSETQ.

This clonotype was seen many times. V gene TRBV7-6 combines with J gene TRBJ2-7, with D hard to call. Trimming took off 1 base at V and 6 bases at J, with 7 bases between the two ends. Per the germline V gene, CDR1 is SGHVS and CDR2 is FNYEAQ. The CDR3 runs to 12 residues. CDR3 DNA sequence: TGTGCCAGCAGCTTAGACTATGGCGAGCAGTACTTC. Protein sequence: CASSLDYGEQYF.

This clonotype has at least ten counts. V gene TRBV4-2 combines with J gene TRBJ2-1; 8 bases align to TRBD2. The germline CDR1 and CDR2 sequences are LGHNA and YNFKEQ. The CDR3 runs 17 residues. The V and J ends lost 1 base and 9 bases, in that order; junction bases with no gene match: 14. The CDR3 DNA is TGTGCCAGCAGCCAAGGCCGGGGCGGCGGGGGGTCGATTGAGCAGTTCTTC. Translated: CASSQGRGGGGSIEQFF.

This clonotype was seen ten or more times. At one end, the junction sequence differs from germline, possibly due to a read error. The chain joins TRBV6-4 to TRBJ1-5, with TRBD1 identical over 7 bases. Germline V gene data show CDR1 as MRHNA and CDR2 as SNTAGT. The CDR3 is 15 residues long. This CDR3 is CASSDSRGLNQPQNF. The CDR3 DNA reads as TGTGCCAGCAGTGACTCGAGGGGGCTCAATCAGCCCCAGAATTTT.

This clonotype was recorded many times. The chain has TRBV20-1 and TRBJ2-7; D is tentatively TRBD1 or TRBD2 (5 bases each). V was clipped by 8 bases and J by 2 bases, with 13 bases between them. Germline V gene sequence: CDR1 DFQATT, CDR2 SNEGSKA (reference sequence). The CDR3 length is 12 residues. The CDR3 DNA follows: TGCAGTCTTCGGGACGCGACCTACGAGCAGTACTTC. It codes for CSLRDATYEQYF.

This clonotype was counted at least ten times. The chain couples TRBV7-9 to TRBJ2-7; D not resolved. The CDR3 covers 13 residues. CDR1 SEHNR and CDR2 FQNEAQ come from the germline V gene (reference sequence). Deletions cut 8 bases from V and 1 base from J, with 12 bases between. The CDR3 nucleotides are TGTGCCAGCGCTCCAGGTAATTCCTACGAGCAGTACTTC. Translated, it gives CASAPGNSYEQYF.

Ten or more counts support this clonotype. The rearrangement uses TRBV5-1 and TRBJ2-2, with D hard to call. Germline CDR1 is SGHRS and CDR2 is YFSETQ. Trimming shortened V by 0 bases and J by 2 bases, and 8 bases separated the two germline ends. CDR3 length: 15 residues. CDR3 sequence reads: CASSLALSNTGELFF. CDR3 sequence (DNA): TGCGCCAGCAGCTTGGCACTGTCTAACACCGGGGAGCTGTTTTTT.

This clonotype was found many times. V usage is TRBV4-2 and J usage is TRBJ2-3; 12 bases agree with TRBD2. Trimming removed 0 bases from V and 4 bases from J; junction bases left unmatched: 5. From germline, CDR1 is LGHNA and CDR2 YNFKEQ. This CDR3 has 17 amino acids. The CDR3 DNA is TGTGCCAGCAGCCAAGATCCCCCTAGCGGGGGGGCAGATACGCAGTATTTT. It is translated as CASSQDPPSGGADTQYF.

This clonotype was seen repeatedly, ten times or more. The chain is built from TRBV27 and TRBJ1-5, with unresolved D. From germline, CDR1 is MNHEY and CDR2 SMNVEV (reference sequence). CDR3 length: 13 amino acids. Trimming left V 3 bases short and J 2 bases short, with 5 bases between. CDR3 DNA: TGTGCCAGCAGTTTTTGGGGCAATCAGCCCCAGCATTTT. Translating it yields CASSFWGNQPQHF.

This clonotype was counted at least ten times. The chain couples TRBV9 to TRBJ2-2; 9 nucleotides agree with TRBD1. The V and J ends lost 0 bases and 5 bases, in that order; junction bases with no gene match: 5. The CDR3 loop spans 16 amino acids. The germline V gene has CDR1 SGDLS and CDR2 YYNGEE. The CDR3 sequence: CASSVGGQGWTGELFF. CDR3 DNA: TGTGCCAGCAGCGTAGGGGGACAGGGATGGACCGGGGAGCTGTTTTTT.

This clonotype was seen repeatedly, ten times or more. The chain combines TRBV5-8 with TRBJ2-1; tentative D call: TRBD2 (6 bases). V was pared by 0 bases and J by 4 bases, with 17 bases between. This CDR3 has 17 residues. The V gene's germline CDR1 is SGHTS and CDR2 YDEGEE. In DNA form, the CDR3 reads TGTGCCAGCAGCTTGGAAGGGTCGGCTAGCGATTACAATGAGCAGTTCTTC. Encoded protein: CASSLEGSASDYNEQFF. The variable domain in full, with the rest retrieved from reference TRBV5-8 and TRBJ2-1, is EAGVTQSPTHLIKTRGQQATLRCSPISGHTSVYWYQQALGLGLQFLLWYDEGEERNRGNFPPRFSGRQFPNYSSELNVNALELEDSALYLCASSLEGSASDYNEQFFGPGTRLTVL.

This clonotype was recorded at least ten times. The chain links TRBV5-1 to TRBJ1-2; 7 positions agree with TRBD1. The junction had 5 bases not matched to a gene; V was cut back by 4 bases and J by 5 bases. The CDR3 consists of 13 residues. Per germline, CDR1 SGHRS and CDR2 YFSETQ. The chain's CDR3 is CASSETGVYGYTF. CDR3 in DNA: TGCGCCAGCAGCGAAACAGGGGTATATGGCTACACCTTC.

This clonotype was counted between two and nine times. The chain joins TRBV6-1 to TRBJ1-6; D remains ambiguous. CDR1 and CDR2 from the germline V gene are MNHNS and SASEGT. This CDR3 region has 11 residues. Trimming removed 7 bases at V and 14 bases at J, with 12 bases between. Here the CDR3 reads CASITDGSLHF. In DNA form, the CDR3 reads TGTGCCAGCATCACTGACGGGTCCCTCCACTTT.

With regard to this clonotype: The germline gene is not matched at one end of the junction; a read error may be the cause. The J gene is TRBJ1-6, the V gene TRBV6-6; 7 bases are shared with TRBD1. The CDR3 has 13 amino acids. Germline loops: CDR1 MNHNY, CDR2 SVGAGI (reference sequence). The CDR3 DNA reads TGTGCCAGCAGCCCGACAGGGATTTCACCCCTCAACTTT. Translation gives CASSPTGISPLNF.

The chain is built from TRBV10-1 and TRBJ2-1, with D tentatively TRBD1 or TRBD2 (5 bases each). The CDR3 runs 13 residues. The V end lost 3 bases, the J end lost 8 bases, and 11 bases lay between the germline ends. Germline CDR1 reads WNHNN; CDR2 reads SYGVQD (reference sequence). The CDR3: CASSERQGDEQFF. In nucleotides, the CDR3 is TGCGCCAGCAGTGAAAGGCAGGGAGATGAGCAGTTCTTC.

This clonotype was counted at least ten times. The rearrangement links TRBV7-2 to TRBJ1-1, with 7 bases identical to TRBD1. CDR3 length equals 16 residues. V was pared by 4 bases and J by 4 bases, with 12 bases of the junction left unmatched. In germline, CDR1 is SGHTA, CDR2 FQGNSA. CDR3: CASSSRGTGDATEAFF. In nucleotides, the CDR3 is TGTGCCAGCAGCTCTAGGGGAACAGGGGATGCCACTGAAGCTTTCTTT.

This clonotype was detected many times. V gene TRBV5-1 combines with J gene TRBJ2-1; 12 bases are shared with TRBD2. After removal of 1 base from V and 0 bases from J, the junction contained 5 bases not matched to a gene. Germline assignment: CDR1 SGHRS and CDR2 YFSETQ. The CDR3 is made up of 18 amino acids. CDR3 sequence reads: CASSLLAGGVSSYNEQFF. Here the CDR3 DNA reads TGCGCCAGCAGCTTGCTAGCGGGAGGGGTTTCCTCCTACAATGAGCAGTTCTTC.

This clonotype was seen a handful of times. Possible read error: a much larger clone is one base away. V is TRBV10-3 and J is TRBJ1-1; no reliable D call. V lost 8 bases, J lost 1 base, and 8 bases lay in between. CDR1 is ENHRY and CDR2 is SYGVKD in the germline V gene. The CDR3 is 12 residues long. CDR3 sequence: CAIEEGNTEAFF. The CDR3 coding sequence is TGTGCCATCGAAGAAGGGAACACTGAAGCTTTCTTT.

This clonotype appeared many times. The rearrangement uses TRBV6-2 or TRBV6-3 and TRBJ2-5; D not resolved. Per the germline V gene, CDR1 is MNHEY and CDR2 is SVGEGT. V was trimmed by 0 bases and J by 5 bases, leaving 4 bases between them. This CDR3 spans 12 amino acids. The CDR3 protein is CASSYSWETQYF. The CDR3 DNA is TGTGCCAGCAGTTACTCTTGGGAGACCCAGTACTTC.

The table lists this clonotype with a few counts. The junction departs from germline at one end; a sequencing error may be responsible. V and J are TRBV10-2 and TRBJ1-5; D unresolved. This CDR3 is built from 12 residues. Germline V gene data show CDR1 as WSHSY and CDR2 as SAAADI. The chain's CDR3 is CASSDGNQPQNF. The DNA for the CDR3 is TGCGCCAGCAGTGACGGGAATCAGCCCCAGAATTTT.

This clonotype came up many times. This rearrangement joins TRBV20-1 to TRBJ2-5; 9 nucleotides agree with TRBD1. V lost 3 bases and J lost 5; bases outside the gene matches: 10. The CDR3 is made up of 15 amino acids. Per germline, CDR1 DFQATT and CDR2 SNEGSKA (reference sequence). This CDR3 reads CSARRDRVHRETQYF. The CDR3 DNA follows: TGCAGTGCTAGGCGGGACAGGGTCCATCGGGAGACCCAGTACTTC.